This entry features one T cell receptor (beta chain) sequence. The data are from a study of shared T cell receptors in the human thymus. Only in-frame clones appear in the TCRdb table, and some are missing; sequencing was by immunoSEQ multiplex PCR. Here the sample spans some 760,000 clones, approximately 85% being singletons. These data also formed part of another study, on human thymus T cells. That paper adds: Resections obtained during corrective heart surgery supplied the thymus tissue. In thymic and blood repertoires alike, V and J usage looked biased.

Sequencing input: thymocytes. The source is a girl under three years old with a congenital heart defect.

CDR3 in amino acids: CASSRERPSTPPDTGELFF. The CDR3 DNA sequence: TGTGCCAGCAGCCGTGAGCGCCCTTCCACGCCTCCGGACACCGGGGAGCTGTTTTTT. The gene calls are TRBV7-6 and TRBJ2-2; D is undetermined. The germline gives CDR1 SGHVS, CDR2 FNYEAQ. V lost 5 bases and J lost 3, with 25 bases in between. The CDR3 is 19 residues long.